These 11 T cell receptor beta chains came from one sample sequenced in a study of blood T cell repertoires in COVID-19. Using immunoSEQ multiplex PCR, the repertoire was profiled, and TCRdb retains in-frame clones only, with some absent. The sample shows approximately 210,000 clones, 86% of them seen only once. The sample consisted of peripheral blood. These TCRs come from a woman between 70 and 85 years old with acute or convalescent COVID-19.

V usage is TRBV12-3 or TRBV12-4 and J usage is TRBJ2-5, with D possibly matching TRBD1 (5 bases). Trimming took off 0 bases at V and 4 bases at J, with 6 bases between the two ends. The CDR3 is 13 amino acids. CDR3 in amino acids: CASSLAQGETQYF. Written as DNA, the CDR3 is TGTGCCAGCAGTTTAGCGCAGGGAGAGACCCAGTACTTC.

CDR3: CATLGFSYEQYF. The CDR3 DNA reads TGTGCCACACTCGGTTTTTCCTACGAGCAGTACTTC. The chain recombines TRBV7-3 with TRBJ2-7; no firm D call. The CDR3 loop spans 12 amino acids. Between the trimmed V and J ends, which lost 10 bases and 1 base, there was a span of 11 bases. CDR1 and CDR2 from the germline V gene are SGHTA and FQGTGA.

This sequence joins TRBV7-9 and TRBJ2-3, with 12 bases aligning to TRBD2. Germline V CDR1 and CDR2: SEHNR, FQNEAQ (reference sequence). The CDR3 has 14 amino acids. V was clipped by 5 bases and J by 8 bases; unmatched bases: 5. The CDR3 sequence: CASSLGTSGSTQYF. The CDR3 coding sequence is TGTGCCAGCAGCCTTGGGACTAGCGGGTCTACGCAGTATTTT. Based on the CDR3 plus reference TRBV7-9 and TRBJ2-3, the full variable domain is DTGVSQNPRHKITKRGQNVTFRCDPISEHNRLYWYRQTLGQGPEFLTYFQNEAQLEKSRLLSDRFSAERPKGSFSTLEIQRTEQGDSAMYLCASSLGTSGSTQYFGPGTRLTVL.

The chain is built from TRBV5-1 and TRBJ2-2; D perhaps matches TRBD2 (5 bases). This CDR3 is built from 13 residues. Germline V lookup: CDR1 SGHRS, CDR2 YFSETQ. Trimming pared 2 bases from V and 5 bases from J, leaving 7 bases between. The CDR3 sequence is CASSLAVTGELFF. CDR3 coding DNA: TGCGCCAGCAGCTTAGCGGTTACCGGGGAGCTGTTTTTT.

The chain recombines TRBV18 with TRBJ1-2; 10 bases are a match to TRBD1. This CDR3 is built from 15 residues. Germline V CDR1 and CDR2: KGHSH, LQKENI. After removal of 2 bases from V and 2 bases from J, the junction contained 2 bases not matched to a gene. The CDR3 sequence: CASSPGGQGNYGYTF. The CDR3 DNA reads TGTGCCAGCTCACCAGGGGGACAGGGGAACTATGGCTACACCTTC. The full variable domain, with the rest looked up from reference TRBV18 and TRBJ1-2, is NAGVMQNPRHLVRRRGQEARLRCSPMKGHSHVYWYRQLPEEGLKFMVYLQKENIIDESGMPKERFSAEFPKEGPSILRIQQVVRGDSAAYFCASSPGGQGNYGYTFGSGTRLTVV.

The chain recombines TRBV5-8 with TRBJ2-7; TRBD2 matches 7 bases. The trim removed 0 bases at V and 3 bases at J, leaving 0 bases unmatched. The germline CDR1 and CDR2 sequences are SGHTS and YDEGEE. The CDR3 covers 13 residues. The CDR3 is CASSLGGGYEQYF. The CDR3 region has the DNA TGTGCCAGCAGCTTGGGGGGGGGCTACGAGCAGTACTTC.

V is TRBV5-5 and J is TRBJ2-5; tentatively, D is TRBD1 (5 bases). This CDR3 contains 13 residues. V was cut by 5 bases and J by 3 bases, with 11 bases left in between. CDR1 SGHKS and CDR2 YYEKEE come from the germline V gene (reference sequence). The CDR3 DNA reads TGTGCCAGCAGTTGGGCACAGGAAGAGACCCAGTACTTC. Amino acid sequence: CASSWAQEETQYF.

The V and J genes are TRBV2 and TRBJ2-2; TRBD2 aligns across 10 bases. V lost 8 bases and J lost 5; bases outside the gene matches: 8. CDR1 and CDR2 (germline): SNHLY, FYNNEI. The CDR3 length is 15 residues. DNA of the CDR3: TGTGCCAGCCTACTAGCGGGAAGTGATACCGGGGAGCTGTTTTTT. Protein product: CASLLAGSDTGELFF.

V usage is TRBV3-1 (or the pseudogene TRBV3-2) and J usage is TRBJ1-5, with 8 bases identical to TRBD1. CDR1 and CDR2 (germline): LGHDT, YNNKEL (reference sequence). Germline trimming cut 1 base from V and 0 bases from J; bases unmatched to any gene: 2. CDR3 length: 16 amino acids. The CDR3 reads CASSQGTGTSNQPQHF. CDR3 nucleotide sequence: TGTGCCAGCAGCCAAGGGACAGGGACTAGCAATCAGCCCCAGCATTTT.

The V gene is TRBV5-4, the J gene TRBJ1-5; the D is unclear. The CDR3 covers 13 residues. The V and J ends lost 0 bases and 7 bases respectively, with 8 bases between them. From germline, CDR1 is SGHNT and CDR2 YYREEE (reference sequence). CDR3 DNA: TGTGCCAGCAGCTTGGCCGGGGAGCAGCCCCAGCATTTT. This sequence encodes CASSLAGEQPQHF.

This chain connects TRBV28 to TRBJ2-1; D possibly corresponds to TRBD2 (6 bases). Trimming left V 6 bases short and J 0 bases short, with 18 bases between. Germline V CDR1 and CDR2: MDHEN, SYDVKM. The CDR3 totals 17 residues. The CDR3 is CASRSGRRGSSYNEQFF. The CDR3 DNA reads TGTGCCAGCAGATCCGGACGACGGGGGAGCTCCTACAATGAGCAGTTCTTC. Complete variable domain (other parts from reference TRBV28 and TRBJ2-1): DVKVTQSSRYLVKRTGEKVFLECVQDMDHENMFWYRQDPGLGLRLIYFSYDVKMKEKGDIPEGYSVSREKKERFSLILESASTNQTSMYLCASRSGRRGSSYNEQFFGPGTRLTVL.